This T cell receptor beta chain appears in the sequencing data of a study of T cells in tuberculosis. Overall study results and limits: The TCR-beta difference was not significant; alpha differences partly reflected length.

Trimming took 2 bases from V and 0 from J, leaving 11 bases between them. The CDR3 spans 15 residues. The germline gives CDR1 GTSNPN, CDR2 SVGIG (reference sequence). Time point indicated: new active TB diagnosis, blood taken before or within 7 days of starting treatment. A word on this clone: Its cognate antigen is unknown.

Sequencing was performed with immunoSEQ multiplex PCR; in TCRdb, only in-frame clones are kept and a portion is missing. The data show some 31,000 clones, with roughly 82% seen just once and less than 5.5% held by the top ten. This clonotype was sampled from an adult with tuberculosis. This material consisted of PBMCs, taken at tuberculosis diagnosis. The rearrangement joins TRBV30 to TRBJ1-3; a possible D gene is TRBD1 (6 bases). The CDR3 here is CAWSPMDSSGNTIYF. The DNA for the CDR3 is TGTGCCTGGAGTCCCATGGACAGCTCTGGAAACACCATATATTTT.